This T cell receptor (beta chain) was recorded in a study of blood T cell repertoires in COVID-19. Across the whole study: PBMCs, B-cell-depleted T cells, or T cells were the source of the cDNA or gDNA that made up the material.

The CDR3 contains 16 residues. The J segment lost 4 bases and the V segment lost 4 bases, leaving 9 bases of the junction unmatched. In germline, CDR1 is SGHAT, CDR2 FQDESV (reference sequence). The authors' processing: Estimates of nucleated cell counts were drawn from the amplification of reference gene primers. The repertoire was sequenced with immunoSEQ multiplex PCR; TCRdb's copy has only in-frame clones and lacks some. Clonal size and the V and J genes are those of that table, whereas D and trimming came from the DNA. The sample includes 30,000 to 35,000 clones, 83% of them seen just once. V and J are TRBV11-1 and TRBJ1-2; 10 bases agree with TRBD1. Source material: peripheral blood. The sequence derives from a man in his fifties or sixties with acute or convalescent COVID-19. The CDR3 loop reads CASSSIRQGAFYGYTF. The DNA of the CDR3 is TGTGCCAGCAGCTCTATTCGACAGGGGGCTTTCTATGGCTACACCTTC. The full variable domain, completed using reference TRBV11-1 and TRBJ1-2, is EAEVAQSPRYKITEKSQAVAFWCDPISGHATLYWYRQILGQGPELLVQFQDESVVDDSQLPKDRFSAERLKGVDSTLKIQPAELGDSAMYLCASSSIRQGAFYGYTFGSGTRLTVV.